A single sample is the source of the 31 T cell receptor beta chains below, sequenced in a study of blood T cell repertoires in COVID-19. Assay: immunoSEQ multiplex PCR; the TCRdb copy retains only in-frame clones and omits some. The profile shows approximately 200,000 clones, over 70% of them singletons. Sequenced: PBMCs or T cells enriched from blood (not recorded which). Receptors were obtained from a woman aged 25 to 39 who had been exposed to COVID-19.

The chain employs TRBV5-1 and TRBJ1-2, with 9 bases identical to TRBD1. Per the germline V gene, CDR1 is SGHRS and CDR2 is YFSETQ. The V and J ends lost 4 bases and 6 bases, in that order; junction bases with no gene match: 13. The CDR3 has 16 residues. The CDR3 sequence is CASSKRTGAREDGYTF. The CDR3, as DNA: TGCGCCAGCAGCAAAAGGACAGGGGCAAGGGAGGATGGCTACACCTTC.

The rearrangement joins TRBV27 to TRBJ2-3; 13 bases map to TRBD2. CDR1 is MNHEY and CDR2 is SMNVEV in the germline V gene (reference sequence). The CDR3 contains 20 residues. J lost 5 bases, V lost 7 bases, and 21 bases had no gene match. The CDR3 DNA sequence: TGTGCCAGCACCCCAACGGGACTAGCGGGGCCTCGCCCCGCAGTAGATACGCAGTATTTT. Its protein is CASTPTGLAGPRPAVDTQYF.

The chain couples TRBV19 to TRBJ2-1; possible D gene TRBD1, 6 bases. V was clipped by 3 bases and J by 0 bases, with 12 bases between them. The V gene's germline CDR1 is LNHDA and CDR2 SQIVND (reference sequence). The CDR3 has 16 residues. The CDR3, as DNA: TGTGCCAGTAGTATGTCTAGGGGGAGCTCCTACAATGAGCAGTTCTTC. Its protein is CASSMSRGSSYNEQFF.

This clone was detected only once. The chain uses TRBV19 and TRBJ1-2, with D perhaps matching TRBD1 (6 bases). The CDR3 has 13 residues. The V gene's germline CDR1 is LNHDA and CDR2 SQIVND (reference sequence). V lost 5 bases to trimming and J lost 8 bases, with 15 bases between them. The CDR3 DNA sequence: TGTGCCAGTAGTCGAACCCAGGGGTACGGCTACACCTTC. Protein product: CASSRTQGYGYTF.

The chain couples TRBV5-1 to TRBJ1-6; possible D gene TRBD1, 5 bases. The CDR3 contains 15 residues. CDR1 and CDR2 from the germline V gene are SGHRS and YFSETQ. V lost 1 base and J 4 bases, leaving 9 bases between the germline ends. CDR3 loop: CASSLTGGYNSPLHF. DNA of the CDR3: TGCGCCAGCAGCTTGACGGGGGGGTATAATTCACCCCTCCACTTT.

CDR3 in amino acids: CASSQPSVYEQYF. CDR3 bases: TGTGCCAGCAGCCAGCCTAGCGTCTACGAGCAGTACTTC. V usage is TRBV2 and J usage is TRBJ2-7; D might be TRBD2 (6 bases). CDR3 size: 13 residues. The V end lost 6 bases, the J end lost 3 bases, and 12 bases lay between the germline ends. Germline V lookup: CDR1 SNHLY, CDR2 FYNNEI. The full variable domain, with the rest looked up from reference TRBV2 and TRBJ2-7, is EPEVTQTPSHQVTQMGQEVILRCVPISNHLYFYWYRQILGQKVEFLVSFYNNEISEKSEIFDDQFSVERPDGSNFTLKIRSTKLEDSAMYFCASSQPSVYEQYFGPGTRLTVT.

In this sample, this clone turned up once. V usage is TRBV5-4 and J usage is TRBJ1-2; D unclear. The CDR3 has 12 residues. The V end was cut by 7 bases, the J end by 8 bases, with 15 bases between. Germline assignment: CDR1 SGHNT and CDR2 YYREEE (reference sequence). This CDR3 reads CASSRGNDGYTF. The CDR3 nucleotides are TGTGCCAGCTCCCGGGGAAACGACGGCTACACCTTC.

The rearrangement uses TRBV11-2 and TRBJ2-7, with D possibly TRBD1 on 6 matching bases. Germline assignment: CDR1 SGHAT and CDR2 FQNNGV. Trimming left V 5 bases short and J 4 bases short, with 9 bases between. The CDR3 extends over 12 amino acids. The CDR3, as DNA: TGTGCCAGCAGCGTACAGGGATACGAGCAGTACTTC. This translates into CASSVQGYEQYF. The complete variable domain, with remaining parts taken from reference TRBV11-2 and TRBJ2-7, reads EAGVAQSPRYKIIEKRQSVAFWCNPISGHATLYWYQQILGQGPKLLIQFQNNGVVDDSQLPKDRFSAERLKGVDSTLKIQPAKLEDSAVYLCASSVQGYEQYFGPGTRLTVT.

The chain links TRBV3-1 (or the pseudogene TRBV3-2) to TRBJ2-1, with TRBD1 as a possible D gene (6 bases). CDR3 length: 16 amino acids. Germline V gene lookup returns CDR1 LGHDT and CDR2 YNNKEL (reference sequence). V dropped 1 base and J dropped 9 bases, with 19 bases sitting between them. In DNA form, the CDR3 reads TGTGCCAGCAGCCAAGCCACGGGACACGCCGGCGGTGAGCAGTTCTTC. Translating gives CASSQATGHAGGEQFF.

The chain couples TRBV25-1 to TRBJ2-1; 7 bases fit TRBD1. The CDR3 loop spans 15 amino acids. CDR1 and CDR2 from the germline V gene are MGHDK and SYGVNS. The J segment lost 4 bases and the V segment lost 5 bases, leaving 8 bases of the junction unmatched. The CDR3 DNA reads as TGTGCCAGCAGTCCACGGGACAGACGATACAATGAGCAGTTCTTC. The encoded protein is CASSPRDRRYNEQFF. The full variable domain, with the rest looked up from reference TRBV25-1 and TRBJ2-1, is EADIYQTPRYLVIGTGKKITLECSQTMGHDKMYWYQQDPGMELHLIHYSYGVNSTEKGDLSSESTVSRIRTEHFPLTLESARPSHTSQYLCASSPRDRRYNEQFFGPGTRLTVL.

The rearrangement links TRBV19 to TRBJ1-5, with 7 bases matching TRBD1. This CDR3 is 14 amino acids long. The germline gives CDR1 LNHDA, CDR2 SQIVND (reference sequence). The trim removed 0 bases at V and 5 bases at J, leaving 1 base unmatched. CDR3: CASSIEGGDQPQHF. The CDR3 DNA is TGTGCCAGTAGTATAGAAGGGGGCGATCAGCCCCAGCATTTT.

Details on this clone: Other nucleotide sequences in the sample specify the same CDR3. The chain has TRBV6-1 and TRBJ1-4; 10 nucleotides agree with TRBD1. Trimming cost V 1 base and J 8 bases; bases outside gene matches: 1. Germline CDR1 and CDR2: MNHNS and SASEGT. This CDR3 is built from 14 residues. The DNA for the CDR3 is TGTGCCAGCAGTGAAGGGACAGGGGGGGAAAAACTGTTTTTT. Protein: CASSEGTGGEKLFF.

This clone was recorded only once. The genes are TRBV7-3 and TRBJ2-1, with 8 bases lining up with TRBD1. Trimming at V came to 4 bases and at J to 7 bases, leaving 6 bases not matched to a gene. The CDR3 runs to 14 residues. Germline lookup yields CDR1 SGHTA and CDR2 FQGTGA. The CDR3 reads CASSSGGLSNEQFF. CDR3 DNA sequence: TGTGCCAGCAGCTCAGGGGGCCTTTCGAATGAGCAGTTCTTC.

The V call is TRBV5-4, the J call TRBJ2-3, with D uncertain. The CDR3 has 13 residues. V lost 5 bases, J lost 0 bases, and 7 bases lay in between. Germline-derived CDR1 and CDR2 are SGHNT and YYREEE (reference sequence). CDR3 sequence: CASRSISTDTQYF. The CDR3, as DNA: TGTGCCAGCAGGTCCATTAGCACAGATACGCAGTATTTT.

The chain has TRBV3-1 (or the pseudogene TRBV3-2) and TRBJ2-1, with a weak D call TRBD1 (6 bases). Trimming shortened V by 2 bases and J by 0 bases, and 8 bases separated the two germline ends. The germline V gene has CDR1 LGHDT and CDR2 YNNKEL (reference sequence). The CDR3 runs to 15 residues. The CDR3 sequence is CASSQQGGSYNEQFF. The DNA for the CDR3 is TGTGCCAGCAGCCAACAAGGGGGCTCCTACAATGAGCAGTTCTTC.

The chain joins TRBV6-5 to TRBJ2-7, with TRBD1 matching over 7 bases. Germline trimming cut 2 bases from V and 5 bases from J; bases unmatched to any gene: 9. Germline V lookup: CDR1 MNHEY, CDR2 SVGAGI. This CDR3 is built from 15 residues. The CDR3 bases are TGTGCCAGCAGTTACAATAGGGACAGTCCTCACGAGCAGTACTTC. This translates into CASSYNRDSPHEQYF.

V and J are TRBV10-3 and TRBJ2-1; 7 bases agree with TRBD2. CDR1 is ENHRY, CDR2 SYGVKD, per germline. The CDR3 is made up of 16 amino acids. V trimming: 0 bases; J trimming: 2 bases; junction bases outside the gene matches: 4. CDR3 protein: CAISESGLEPYNEQFF. Here the CDR3 DNA reads TGTGCCATCAGTGAGTCCGGACTAGAGCCCTACAATGAGCAGTTCTTC.

The chain combines TRBV5-4 with TRBJ1-2; no firm D call. The CDR3 spans 15 residues. Germline CDR1 and CDR2: SGHNT and YYREEE (reference sequence). With 4 bases removed from V and 1 base from J, the gap between germline ends came to 14 bases. The CDR3 DNA sequence: TGTGCCAGCAGCCGCCTCGACACCCATAACTATGGCTACACCTTC. It translates to CASSRLDTHNYGYTF.

This clone has just one count. This chain links TRBV7-9 with TRBJ1-1; the D gene is possibly TRBD1 (5 bases). V shed 0 bases and J shed 3 bases, with 8 bases lying between them. Germline V lookup: CDR1 SEHNR, CDR2 FQNEAQ (reference sequence). CDR3 length: 14 residues. CDR3 region: CASSLAGQDTEAFF. Written as DNA, the CDR3 is TGTGCCAGCAGCTTAGCGGGGCAGGACACTGAAGCTTTCTTT.

This rearrangement joins TRBV30 to TRBJ1-1; TRBD1 matches at 9 bases. The junction had 5 bases not matched to a gene; V was cut back by 2 bases and J by 4 bases. Germline assignment: CDR1 GTSNPN and CDR2 SVGIG (reference sequence). The CDR3 length is 14 residues. In nucleotides, the CDR3 is TGTGCCTGGAGTAGGGACAGGGCGGTCACTGAAGCTTTCTTT. Its translation: CAWSRDRAVTEAFF.

The chain uses TRBV10-1 and TRBJ2-1, with 12 positions matching TRBD1. The CDR3 has 14 amino acids. Losses at the gene ends were 9 bases for V and 6 bases for J; bases not matched to a gene: 6. Germline assignment: CDR1 WNHNN and CDR2 SYGVQD (reference sequence). The CDR3 spells CARWPGQGANEQFF. The CDR3 region has the DNA TGCGCCAGGTGGCCGGGACAGGGGGCCAATGAGCAGTTCTTC.

The chain recombines TRBV5-6 with TRBJ1-1; the D is unclear. The CDR3 extends over 12 amino acids. CDR1 is SGHDT and CDR2 is YYEEEE in the germline V gene. The V end lost 4 bases, the J end lost 6 bases, and 10 bases lay between the germline ends. The CDR3 protein is CASSLVTAEAFF. For the CDR3, the DNA is TGTGCCAGCAGCCTGGTCACGGCTGAAGCTTTCTTT. The full variable domain, rest sourced from reference TRBV5-6 and TRBJ1-1, is DAGVTQSPTHLIKTRGQQVTLRCSPKSGHDTVSWYQQALGQGPQFIFQYYEEEERQRGNFPDRFSGHQFPNYSSELNVNALLLGDSALYLCASSLVTAEAFFGQGTRLTVV.

This clone was observed a single time. V is TRBV12-5 and J is TRBJ2-1; TRBD2 is a possible D gene (5 bases). Germline loops: CDR1 LGHNT, CDR2 FRNRAP. V was cut by 3 bases and J by 2 bases, with 11 bases left in between. The CDR3 has 15 amino acids. The CDR3 DNA reads TGTGCTAGTGGTTTTGGGAGTAATACCTACAATGAGCAGTTCTTC. Amino acid sequence: CASGFGSNTYNEQFF.

This chain uses TRBV19 with TRBJ2-1; 9 bases align to TRBD2. CDR1 LNHDA and CDR2 SQIVND come from the germline V gene (reference sequence). The V segment lost 5 bases and the J segment 3 bases; nucleotides outside the gene matches: 5. The CDR3 has 15 amino acids. The CDR3 DNA reads TGTGCCAGTAGTCTTCTAGCGGGGTACTACAATGAGCAGTTCTTC. It codes for CASSLLAGYYNEQFF.

The V gene is TRBV5-5, the J gene TRBJ2-7; the D gene is possibly TRBD1 (6 bases). The ends were cut back, 0 bases at V and 1 base at J, with 14 bases in the middle. This CDR3 contains 16 residues. From germline, CDR1 is SGHKS and CDR2 YYEKEE (reference sequence). The CDR3 nucleotides are TGTGCCAGCAGCTTGGCTGTTGACAGGTTTTCCTACGAGCAGTACTTC. This translates into CASSLAVDRFSYEQYF.

The CDR3 here is CASSHAFLAGTSTDTQYF. CDR3 in DNA: TGCGCCAGCAGCCATGCGTTTCTAGCGGGGACCTCCACAGATACGCAGTATTTT. The chain couples TRBV4-1 to TRBJ2-3, with 9 bases identical to TRBD2. V was clipped by 3 bases and J by 2 bases; unmatched bases: 12. CDR3 length equals 18 residues. Germline V gene data show CDR1 as MGHRA and CDR2 as YSYEKL.

J is TRBJ2-7 and V is TRBV11-2, with 8 bases aligning to TRBD2. V dropped 1 base and J dropped 2; count of bases not matched to a gene: 7. The CDR3 is 16 amino acids. CDR1 and CDR2 (germline): SGHAT, FQNNGV. CDR3 amino acids: CASSLGLRGRPYEQYF. CDR3 nucleotide sequence: TGTGCCAGCAGCTTAGGGCTTCGCGGGAGGCCCTACGAGCAGTACTTC.

This chain links TRBV19 with TRBJ2-4; 9 bases agree with TRBD1. J lost 4 bases, V lost 4 bases, and 8 bases had no gene match. The CDR3 runs 16 residues. Per the germline V gene, CDR1 is LNHDA and CDR2 is SQIVND (reference sequence). As DNA, the CDR3 is TGTGCCAGTAGTACCCATCGGACAGGGGTGAAAAACATTCAGTACTTC. Its translation: CASSTHRTGVKNIQYF.

This chain links TRBV27 with TRBJ2-3; TRBD2 matches at 8 bases. The CDR3 has 17 residues. The junction had 14 bases not matched to a gene; V was cut back by 1 base and J by 8 bases. Germline V gives CDR1 MNHEY, CDR2 SMNVEV (reference sequence). The CDR3 sequence: CASSLWRGAGDRGTQYF. In DNA, the CDR3 is TGTGCCAGCAGTTTATGGCGGGGAGCGGGAGATCGGGGTACGCAGTATTTT.

This clone appeared a single time. The same CDR3 is also encoded by other DNA sequences in this sample. V and J are TRBV4-1 and TRBJ2-5, with 7 positions matching TRBD1. The V gene end was trimmed by 9 bases and the J gene end by 5 bases; junction bases not matched to a gene: 9. The CDR3 runs 13 residues. The germline V gene encodes CDR1 MGHRA and CDR2 YSYEKL. The DNA of the CDR3 is TGCGCCAGTAGTCAGGGGGTATTGGAGACCCAGTACTTC. Its translation is CASSQGVLETQYF.

This clone was counted a single time. The chain carries TRBV4-1 and TRBJ1-4; TRBD1 might be the D (6 bases). This CDR3 is 15 amino acids long. V was pared by 2 bases and J by 6 bases, with 13 bases between. In germline, CDR1 is MGHRA, CDR2 YSYEKL. In DNA form, the CDR3 reads TGCGCCAGCAGCCAAAGCCGGGACAAATATGAAAAACTGTTTTTT. This codes for CASSQSRDKYEKLFF.